The 30 T cell receptor beta chains in this list originate from one sample, sequenced in a study of identifying expanded T cells in peripheral blood. Clones were read by immunoSEQ multiplex PCR, and TCRdb kept only the in-frame ones, dropping some. In the table there are approximately 90,000 clones, roughly 85% of which are singletons. The sequenced sample was blood. The receptors shown here come from a person between 18 and 75 years old in good health.

V usage is TRBV6-6 and J usage is TRBJ2-4, with 7 bases fitting TRBD1. Germline CDR1 is MNHNY and CDR2 is SVGAGI (reference sequence). V lost 2 bases and J lost 13; bases outside the gene matches: 5. The CDR3 is 12 residues long. The DNA of the CDR3 is TGTGCCAGCAGTTACGATGGGACAGAACAGTACTTC. Its translation: CASSYDGTEQYF.

The rearrangement joins TRBV6-5 to TRBJ2-7, with D unclear. The CDR3 covers 13 residues. Germline V gene sequence: CDR1 MNHEY, CDR2 SVGAGI. Trimming took off 2 bases at V and 5 bases at J, with 10 bases between the two ends. Here the CDR3 DNA reads TGTGCCAGCAGTTACACGGGCAACCACGAGCAGTACTTC. Amino acids: CASSYTGNHEQYF.

The rearrangement joins TRBV5-6 to TRBJ1-2, with unresolved D. The V end was cut by 4 bases, the J end by 3 bases, with 22 bases between. Germline V lookup: CDR1 SGHDT, CDR2 YYEEEE. The length of the CDR3 is 17 residues. CDR3 sequence reads: CASSGRRTQTLDYGYTF. CDR3 nucleotides: TGTGCCAGCAGCGGACGGAGGACCCAAACCCTAGACTATGGCTACACCTTC.

V usage is TRBV5-1 and J usage is TRBJ2-1; 11 positions match TRBD1. Germline CDR1 and CDR2: SGHRS and YFSETQ. The CDR3 totals 16 residues. The J segment lost 3 bases and the V segment lost 3 bases, leaving 5 bases of the junction unmatched. The CDR3 DNA reads TGCGCCAGCAGCTATGGGGACAGGGGGTTCTACAATGAGCAGTTCTTC. It is translated as CASSYGDRGFYNEQFF.

The CDR3 DNA sequence: TGTGCCAGCAGCTTTGGCAGGGGGCTTGACACCGGGGAGCTGTTTTTT. Protein sequence: CASSFGRGLDTGELFF. The V call is TRBV11-1, the J call TRBJ2-2; 8 bases map to TRBD1. Germline V gene sequence: CDR1 SGHAT, CDR2 FQDESV (reference sequence). This CDR3 region has 16 residues. V dropped 3 bases and J dropped 3; count of bases not matched to a gene: 6.

The chain combines TRBV30 with TRBJ1-2, with D possibly matching TRBD1 (5 bases). The germline V and J ends were trimmed by 2 bases and 6 bases, with 13 bases remaining between them. The CDR3 consists of 13 residues. The germline V gene encodes CDR1 GTSNPN and CDR2 SVGIG (reference sequence). CDR3 region: CAWSYPGGDGYTF. The CDR3 DNA sequence: TGTGCCTGGAGTTATCCCGGGGGGGATGGCTACACCTTC. Complete variable domain (other parts from reference TRBV30 and TRBJ1-2): SQTIHQWPATLVQPVGSPLSLECTVEGTSNPNLYWYRQAAGRGLQLLFYSVGIGQISSEVPQNLSASRPQDRQFILSSKKLLLSDSGFYLCAWSYPGGDGYTFGSGTRLTVV.

CDR3: CASSLDQGGTIAKNIQYF. The CDR3 nucleotides are TGTGCCAGCAGCTTAGACCAAGGGGGCACCATAGCCAAAAACATTCAGTACTTC. The rearrangement joins TRBV11-3 to TRBJ2-4; 7 bases line up with TRBD1. With 0 bases clipped from V and 0 bases from J, the junction kept 8 bases outside the gene matches. Germline-derived CDR1 and CDR2 are SGHNT and YENEEA. The CDR3 covers 18 residues.

The CDR3 DNA reads as TGTGCCAGCTCACCAACTACAGGACAGGGGAACTACGAGCAGTACTTC. Translated: CASSPTTGQGNYEQYF. The chain employs TRBV18 and TRBJ2-7, with 9 bases matching TRBD1. CDR3 length: 16 amino acids. Trimming at V came to 2 bases and at J to 3 bases, leaving 8 bases not matched to a gene. CDR1 is KGHSH, CDR2 LQKENI, per germline.

This clone was counted once. The chain is built from TRBV18 and TRBJ2-7, with TRBD2 as a possible D gene (5 bases). Trimming took off 0 bases at V and 2 bases at J, with 8 bases between the two ends. CDR1 is KGHSH and CDR2 is LQKENI in the germline V gene. The length of the CDR3 is 14 residues. The CDR3 nucleotides read TGTGCCAGCTCACCACCCGGGAATCCCTACGAGCAGTACTTC. The encoded protein is CASSPPGNPYEQYF.

The chain recombines TRBV4-1 with TRBJ2-5; D not certain. V was pared by 2 bases and J by 4 bases, with 14 bases between. Germline values: CDR1 MGHRA, CDR2 YSYEKL. CDR3 length: 15 residues. CDR3 nucleotides: TGCGCCAGCAGCCAAAAGAAGGGCGGAGCAGAGACCCAGTACTTC. This sequence encodes CASSQKKGGAETQYF.

In this sample, this clone turned up once. This chain connects TRBV11-3 to TRBJ2-7; perhaps TRBD2 as D (6 bases). CDR3 length equals 14 residues. In germline, CDR1 is SGHNT, CDR2 YENEEA. V gave up 4 bases and J gave up 5 bases, with 15 bases separating them. The CDR3 region has the DNA TGTGCCAGCAGCTCCACACCGGGGAGGAACGAGCAGTACTTC. This sequence encodes CASSSTPGRNEQYF.

V gene TRBV20-1 combines with J gene TRBJ2-7; TRBD1 matches 7 bases. The V segment lost 6 bases and the J segment 4 bases; nucleotides outside the gene matches: 3. The CDR3 has 11 residues. Germline assignment: CDR1 DFQATT and CDR2 SNEGSKA (reference sequence). The CDR3 DNA is TGCAGTGCAGCGACAGGGTACGAGCAGTACTTC. This sequence encodes CSAATGYEQYF.

The chain employs TRBV7-2 and TRBJ2-3; D is unresolved. V lost 5 bases and J 7 bases, leaving 10 bases between the germline ends. CDR3 length: 12 amino acids. Germline V gene sequence: CDR1 SGHTA, CDR2 FQGNSA. This CDR3 is CASSTDTYTQYF. Here the CDR3 DNA reads TGTGCCAGCAGCACTGACACTTATACGCAGTATTTT. Filled out from reference TRBV7-2 and TRBJ2-3, the complete variable domain reads GAGVSQSPSNKVTEKGKDVELRCDPISGHTALYWYRQSLGQGLEFLIYFQGNSAPDKSGLPSDRFSAERTGGSVSTLTIQRTQQEDSAVYLCASSTDTYTQYFGPGTRLTVL.

This chain joins TRBV4-3 and TRBJ2-5, with D maybe TRBD2 (6 bases). There are 17 residues in the CDR3. In germline, CDR1 is LGHNA, CDR2 YSLEER. Deletions cut 0 bases from V and 5 bases from J, with 19 bases between. CDR3 bases: TGCGCCAGCAGCCAAGAACCACCCCTGCGGGGCATGGAGACCCAGTACTTC. It is translated as CASSQEPPLRGMETQYF.

This chain uses TRBV29-1 with TRBJ1-6, with TRBD1 identical over 8 bases. Trimming removed 4 bases from V and 13 bases from J; junction bases left unmatched: 9. This CDR3 comprises 13 residues. Germline assignment: CDR1 SQVTM and CDR2 ANQGSEA. CDR3 amino acids: CSVAHLSGGPLHF. DNA for the CDR3: TGCAGCGTTGCCCACCTTTCAGGGGGCCCCCTCCACTTT.

The chain links TRBV5-1 to TRBJ2-5; D is uncertain. Germline loops: CDR1 SGHRS, CDR2 YFSETQ. The CDR3 totals 12 residues. The V gene lost 2 bases and the J gene lost 5 bases, with 7 bases spanning the gap. The CDR3 spells CASSLTDETQYF. CDR3 DNA: TGCGCCAGCAGCTTAACGGACGAGACCCAGTACTTC.

The chain employs TRBV6-5 and TRBJ1-6; D is perhaps TRBD1 (5 bases). The CDR3 consists of 13 residues. Trimming removed 11 bases from V and 6 bases from J, with 14 bases in between. The germline V gene has CDR1 MNHEY and CDR2 SVGAGI. CDR3 DNA: TGTGCCGAGTCTCGGGGGTTTAATTCACCCCTCCACTTT. It yields the protein CAESRGFNSPLHF.

The CDR3 region has the DNA TGCGCCAGCAGCCTGACGACTAGTAACACCGGGGAGCTGTTTTTT. Protein: CASSLTTSNTGELFF. The chain is built from TRBV4-3 and TRBJ2-2, with D possibly TRBD2 on 6 matching bases. V lost 4 bases and J 2 bases, leaving 11 bases between the germline ends. Per the germline V gene, CDR1 is LGHNA and CDR2 is YSLEER. The CDR3 sequence is 15 residues long.

V gene TRBV7-2 combines with J gene TRBJ1-4; a possible D gene is TRBD1 (5 bases). Trimming cost V 0 bases and J 8 bases, with 10 bases left between them. This CDR3 has 14 residues. CDR1 and CDR2 (germline): SGHTA, FQGNSA. This CDR3 is CASSLAGWGEKLFF. In DNA, the CDR3 is TGTGCCAGCAGCTTAGCAGGGTGGGGGGAAAAACTGTTTTTT.

This sequence joins TRBV7-9 and TRBJ1-4; D is unclear. The V end lost 6 bases, the J end lost 8 bases, and 10 bases lay between the germline ends. The CDR3 is made up of 12 amino acids. The V gene's germline CDR1 is SEHNR and CDR2 FQNEAQ (reference sequence). CDR3 coding DNA: TGTGCCAGCAGGACGGTGTCCGAAAAACTGTTTTTT. Protein product: CASRTVSEKLFF.

The J gene is TRBJ1-1, the V gene TRBV6-5, with 8 bases aligning to TRBD1. The CDR3 is 15 amino acids. V shed 0 bases and J 11 bases; nucleotides not matched to a gene: 11. Germline loops: CDR1 MNHEY, CDR2 SVGAGI. CDR3 DNA sequence: TGTGCCAGCAGTTACTCCAGTCAGGGGGCAGTGGCGGCTTTCTTT. Its protein is CASSYSSQGAVAAFF.

The chain is built from TRBV10-1 and TRBJ2-3, with D hard to call. Germline V gives CDR1 WNHNN, CDR2 SYGVQD (reference sequence). The V end lost 2 bases, the J end lost 3 bases, and 15 bases lay between the germline ends. The CDR3 contains 16 residues. CDR3 sequence reads: CASSEMDMFGTDTQYF. CDR3 bases: TGCGCCAGCAGTGAGATGGATATGTTTGGAACAGATACGCAGTATTTT.

V and J are TRBV18 and TRBJ1-1; 7 bases align to TRBD1. The trim removed 6 bases at V and 9 bases at J, leaving 10 bases unmatched. This CDR3 is 13 amino acids long. Germline V CDR1 and CDR2: KGHSH, LQKENI. This CDR3 reads CASSSGTDFKAFF. DNA of the CDR3: TGTGCCAGCTCGTCGGGGACAGACTTTAAAGCTTTCTTT.

The chain combines TRBV5-6 with TRBJ1-2; D unresolved. V dropped 2 bases and J dropped 7 bases, with 9 bases sitting between them. Germline V CDR1 and CDR2: SGHDT, YYEEEE. This CDR3 has 12 residues. The CDR3 protein is CASSFGLFGYTF. CDR3 DNA: TGTGCCAGCAGCTTTGGATTGTTTGGCTACACCTTC.

This chain links TRBV5-1 with TRBJ1-2; 12 bases line up with TRBD1. CDR1 is SGHRS and CDR2 is YFSETQ in the germline V gene. With V trimmed by 4 bases and J by 7 bases, 5 bases remained unmatched. This CDR3 is built from 14 residues. The CDR3: CASSAGQGASGYTF. In DNA form, the CDR3 reads TGCGCCAGCAGCGCGGGACAGGGGGCGTCTGGCTACACCTTC. Combining the CDR3 with reference TRBV5-1 and TRBJ1-2 gives the whole variable domain KAGVTQTPRYLIKTRGQQVTLSCSPISGHRSVSWYQQTPGQGLQFLFEYFSETQRNKGNFPGRFSGRQFSNSRSEMNVSTLELGDSALYLCASSAGQGASGYTFGSGTRLTVV.

This chain joins TRBV11-3 and TRBJ2-5; TRBD1 matches 8 bases. Germline trimming cut 6 bases from V and 4 bases from J; bases unmatched to any gene: 7. CDR3 length: 14 amino acids. Germline CDR1 is SGHNT and CDR2 is YENEEA. In DNA, the CDR3 is TGTGCCAGCAGTTATGGACAGGGAAGAGAGACCCAGTACTTC. Its protein is CASSYGQGRETQYF.

The chain uses TRBV19 and TRBJ2-2, with TRBD2 as a possible D gene (6 bases). The CDR3 covers 14 residues. Germline-derived CDR1 and CDR2 are LNHDA and SQIVND (reference sequence). Trimming removed 5 bases from V and 6 bases from J, with 13 bases in between. CDR3 DNA: TGTGCCAGTAGTCGAACCCCGGGGGCCGGGGAGCTGTTTTTT. It translates to CASSRTPGAGELFF.

CDR3 region: CASSFVPGLAGGLFNEQFF. CDR3 sequence (DNA): TGTGCCAGCAGCTTCGTACCGGGACTAGCGGGGGGGCTATTCAATGAGCAGTTCTTC. V is TRBV7-9 and J is TRBJ2-1; 16 positions agree with TRBD2. After removal of 3 bases from V and 6 bases from J, the junction contained 11 bases not matched to a gene. CDR1 SEHNR and CDR2 FQNEAQ come from the germline V gene (reference sequence). The CDR3 sequence is 19 residues long.

The chain employs TRBV6-1 and TRBJ2-3, with 8 bases aligning to TRBD2. Germline assignment: CDR1 MNHNS and CDR2 SASEGT. The CDR3 is 17 residues long. V was pared by 0 bases and J by 7 bases, with 12 bases of the junction left unmatched. The CDR3: CASSEALRRGGRNTQYF. CDR3 DNA sequence: TGTGCCAGCAGTGAAGCGCTTCGACGGGGGGGCCGGAATACGCAGTATTTT.

This rearrangement joins TRBV18 to TRBJ1-2; D is perhaps TRBD1 (6 bases). This CDR3 contains 13 residues. CDR1 and CDR2 from the germline V gene are KGHSH and LQKENI. Between the trimmed V and J ends, which lost 4 bases and 4 bases, there was a span of 10 bases. The CDR3 loop is CASSQDSLYGYTF. DNA for the CDR3: TGTGCCAGCTCACAGGACAGTCTCTATGGCTACACCTTC.